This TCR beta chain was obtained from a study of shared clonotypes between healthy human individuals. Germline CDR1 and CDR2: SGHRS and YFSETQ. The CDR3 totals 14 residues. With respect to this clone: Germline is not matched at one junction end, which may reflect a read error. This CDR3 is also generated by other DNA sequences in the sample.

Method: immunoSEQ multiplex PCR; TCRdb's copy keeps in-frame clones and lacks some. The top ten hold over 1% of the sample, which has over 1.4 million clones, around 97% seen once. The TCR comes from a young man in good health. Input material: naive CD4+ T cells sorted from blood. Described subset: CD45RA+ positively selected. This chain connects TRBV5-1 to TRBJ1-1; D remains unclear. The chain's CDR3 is CASSLMASADTAFF. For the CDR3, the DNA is TGTGCCAGCAGCTTGATGGCCAGCGCCGACACGGCTTTCTTT.